This entry is about one T cell receptor (beta chain). The authors distributed each subset's genomic DNA evenly over several immunoSEQ plates. Assay: immunoSEQ multiplex PCR; the TCRdb copy retains only in-frame clones and omits some. In the table there are 700,000 to 950,000 clones, approximately 97% of which are singletons. CD45RO negativity and positive selection for CCR7 defined naive CD8 cells, a population that excluded terminally differentiated effector memory CD45RA+ cells. The sample originates from a study of shared clonotypes between healthy human individuals. The CDR3 has 15 amino acids. V lost 3 bases to trimming and J lost 2 bases; unmatched junction nucleotides: 3. The germline CDR1 and CDR2 sequences are SGHTA and FQGNSA.

This sequence was found in a man aged 30-40 years in good health. The chain combines TRBV7-2 with TRBJ2-5; 10 bases agree with TRBD1. The specimen was naive CD8+ T cells sorted from blood. CDR3 in amino acids: CASSFRGQGQETQYF. The CDR3 nucleotides read TGTGCCAGCAGCTTCAGGGGACAGGGGCAAGAGACCCAGTACTTC.